This T cell receptor beta chain was identified during a study of blood T cell repertoires in COVID-19 (dated by TCRdb to the early 2020s). The study in broad terms: The collaborator samples originated in the United States, Italy and Spain and spanned the acute and convalescent phases of COVID-19. The repertoires were made available in a free public database intended to serve as a resource for research on the immune response to SARS-CoV-2. The prospective study material was composed of cDNA or gDNA derived from T cells, B-cell-depleted T cells, or PBMCs. The samples were drawn from two sources: the first 160 participants of the ongoing ImmuneRACE study, and over 1,000 subjects contributed by 6 global collaborators. The dataset comprised deeply sampled blood TCRbeta repertoires from subjects exposed to, actively infected with, or recovered from COVID-19. Where HLA class I and class II types were available, the types were taken from metadata supplied by the sample provider, not from assay-based typing. The sample metadata nearly always contained a de-identified subject ID, COVID-19 status, age in years and sex. General study outcomes and caveats: How much clinical and demographic metadata was included differed by source and by participant, and the metadata was provided uncurated.

TCRbeta CDR3 regions were amplified from genomic DNA using the immunoSEQ Assay, a bias-controlled multiplex PCR. In the authors' own workflow: The number of nucleated cells in each sample was estimated by amplification of reference gene primers within the assay. To quantify the absolute abundance of each unique TCRbeta CDR3 rearrangement, sequence reads were collapsed and filtered. For each sample, productive Simpson clonality was calculated as the square root of Simpson's diversity index across productive rearrangements. Entries here come from immuneACCESS through TCRdb and include only in-frame sequences with V and J called. Some clones fail to appear in such tables; in the studies checked, an unresolved V gene covers under half of the shortfall, and the cause of the remainder is unknown. V and J calls plus clone size are reproduced from that table; the DNA served to infer D and trimming. Here the sample has 250,000 to 350,000 clones; around 86% occur a single time. The top ten clonotypes cover 10% of the sample.

In regard to this clone: Its antigen remains unidentified. No quality values exist for individual bases; no much larger clone is one base distant.

Enrolling through a virtual design, the prospective study's participants ranged in age from roughly 18 to 95 years and lived across 20 to 25 United States geographic areas. In the prospective study, cohorts were assigned on the basis of participant-reported clinical history obtained from a screening survey and a study questionnaire. Recovered participants in ImmuneRACE Cohort 3 were defined by two consecutive negative NP/OP PCR tests, clearance by a healthcare professional, or resolution of symptoms. In the prospective study, mobile phlebotomists collected whole blood, serum and a nasopharyngeal or oropharyngeal swab from each participant. Participants in the prospective study had the option to provide additional blood draws and questionnaires over an approximately two-month period. Before DNA extraction, prospective study blood samples were shipped either frozen or at room temperature. The CDR3 sequence holds 15 residues, the cysteine and phenylalanine included. The read is trimmed to its CDR3 DNA, 45 bases read in frame from base 1. The germline V gene (reference sequence) supplies CDR1 GTSNPN and CDR2 SVGIG. Relative to germline, V is 0 bases shorter and J is 5 bases shorter, with 16 bases between their ends.

This TCR derives from a young woman who had recovered from COVID-19. The sample comprised PBMCs or T cells enriched from blood (not recorded which). The chain links TRBV30 with TRBJ1-1, and TRBD1 may be the D gene, going by 6 matching bases. The CDR3 amino acid sequence is: CAWSVLGGPGTEAFF. The DNA sequence is as follows: TGTGCCTGGAGTGTACTAGGGGGACCGGGGACTGAAGCTTTCTTT. Beyond the CDR3, the reference TRBV30 and TRBJ1-1 genes provide the residues; the full variable domain reads: SQTIHQWPATLVQPVGSPLSLECTVEGTSNPNLYWYRQAAGRGLQLLFYSVGIGQISSEVPQNLSASRPQDRQFILSSKKLLLSDSGFYLCAWSVLGGPGTEAFFGQGTRLTVV.